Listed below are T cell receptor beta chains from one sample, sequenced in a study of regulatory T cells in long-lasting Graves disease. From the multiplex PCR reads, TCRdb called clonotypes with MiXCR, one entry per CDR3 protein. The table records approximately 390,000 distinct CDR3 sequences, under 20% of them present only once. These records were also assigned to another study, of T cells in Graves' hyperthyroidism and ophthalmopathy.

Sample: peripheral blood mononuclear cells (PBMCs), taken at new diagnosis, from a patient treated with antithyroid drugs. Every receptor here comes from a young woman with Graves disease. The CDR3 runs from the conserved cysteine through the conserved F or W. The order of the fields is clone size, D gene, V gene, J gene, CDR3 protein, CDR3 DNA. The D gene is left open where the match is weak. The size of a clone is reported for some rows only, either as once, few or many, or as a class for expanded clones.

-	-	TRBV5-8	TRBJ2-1	CASSLAGRNYNEQFF	TGTGCCAGCAGCTTGGCAGGTCGGAACTACAATGAGCAGTTCTTC
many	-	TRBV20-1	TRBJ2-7	CSAEEPPYEQYF	TGCAGTGCTGAAGAACCTCCCTACGAGCAGTACTTC
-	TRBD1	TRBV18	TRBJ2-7	CASSPGTDEQYF	TGTGCCAGCTCACCGGGGACAGACGAGCAGTACTTC
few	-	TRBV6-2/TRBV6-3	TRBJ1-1	CASSKLQGQNTEAFF	TGTGCCAGCAGTAAGCTACAGGGTCAGAACACTGAAGCTTTCTTT
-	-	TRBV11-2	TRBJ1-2	CASSLDRIDGYTF	TGTGCCAGCAGCTTAGACAGAATCGATGGCTACACCTTC
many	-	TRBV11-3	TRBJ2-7	CASSPGASYEQYF	TGTGCCAGCAGCCCCGGGGCCTCCTACGAGCAGTACTTC
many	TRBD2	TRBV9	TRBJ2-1	CASSVAGLVNEQFF	TGTGCCAGCAGCGTAGCCGGACTAGTGAATGAGCAGTTCTTC
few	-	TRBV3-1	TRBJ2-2	CASSQAAWGEASTGELFF	TGTGCCAGCAGCCAAGCTGCGTGGGGGGAGGCCTCCACCGGGGAGCTGTTTTTT
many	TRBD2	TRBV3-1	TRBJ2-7	CASSQDQGLGSYEQYF	TGTGCCAGCAGCCAAGATCAGGGACTAGGCTCCTACGAGCAGTACTTC
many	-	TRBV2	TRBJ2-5	CASSEAGWEFGETQYF	TGTGCCAGCAGTGAAGCGGGGTGGGAGTTTGGAGAGACCCAGTACTTC
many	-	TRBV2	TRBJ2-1	CASGSSSDEQFF	TGTGCCAGCGGGAGTTCGAGTGATGAGCAGTTCTTC
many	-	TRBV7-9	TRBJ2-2	CASSLARGELFF	TGTGCCAGCAGCTTAGCCCGCGGGGAGCTGTTTTTT
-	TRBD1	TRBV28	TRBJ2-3	CASSARDGAGQGRSAQYF	TGTGCCAGCAGTGCTCGGGACGGAGCGGGACAGGGTCGGTCGGCGCAGTATTTT
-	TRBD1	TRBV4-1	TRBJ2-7	CASSQDRTGLSYEQYF	TGCGCCAGCAGCCAAGATCGGACAGGGCTCTCCTACGAGCAGTACTTC
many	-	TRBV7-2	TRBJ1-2	CASSLDATVYGYTF	TGTGCCAGCAGCTTAGATGCGACAGTCTATGGCTACACCTTC
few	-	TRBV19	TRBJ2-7	CASSGSGTLKDEQYF	TGTGCCAGTAGTGGATCCGGGACCCTAAAGGACGAGCAGTACTTC
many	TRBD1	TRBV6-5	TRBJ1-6	CASSYSGTGRSPLHF	TGTGCCAGCAGTTACTCCGGGACAGGGCGGTCACCCCTCCACTTT
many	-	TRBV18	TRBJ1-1	CASSPLQGEAFF	TGTGCCAGCTCACCACTACAGGGAGAAGCTTTCTTT
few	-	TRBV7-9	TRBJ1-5	CAIREGNQPQHF	TGTGCGATTCGAGAGGGGAATCAGCCCCAGCATTTT
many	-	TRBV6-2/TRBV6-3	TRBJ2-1	CASRIGGLAPYNEQFF	TGTGCCAGCAGGATCGGGGGTCTAGCGCCCTACAATGAGCAGTTCTTC
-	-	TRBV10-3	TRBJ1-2	CAISDQGQLGGYTF	TGTGCCATCAGTGATCAAGGACAGCTTGGGGGCTACACCTTC
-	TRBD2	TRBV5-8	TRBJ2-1	CASSVGLAGAGEQFF	TGTGCCAGCAGCGTCGGACTAGCGGGAGCGGGTGAGCAGTTCTTC
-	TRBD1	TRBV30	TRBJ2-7	CAWGRQGNRYEQYF	TGTGCCTGGGGAAGACAGGGGAATCGGTACGAGCAGTACTTC
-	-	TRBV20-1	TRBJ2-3	CSASSADTQYF	TGCAGTGCTAGCTCAGCGGATACGCAGTATTTT
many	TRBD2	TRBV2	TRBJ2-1	CASSEGLAGGNEQFF	TGTGCCAGCAGTGAAGGTCTAGCGGGAGGGAATGAGCAGTTCTTC
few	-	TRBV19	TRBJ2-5	CASSISGAVRETQYF	TGTGCCAGTAGTATCTCGGGGGCGGTAAGGGAGACCCAGTACTTC
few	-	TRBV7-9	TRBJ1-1	CASSLGTMTEAFF	TGTGCCAGCAGCTTGGGGACGATGACTGAAGCTTTCTTT
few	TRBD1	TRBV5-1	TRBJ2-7	CASSRSGGGYEQYF	TGCGCCAGCAGCCGGTCAGGGGGCGGGTACGAGCAGTACTTC
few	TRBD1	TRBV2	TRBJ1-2	CASVQGAEGYTF	TGTGCCAGCGTCCAGGGGGCTGAAGGCTACACCTTC
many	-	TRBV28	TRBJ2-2	CASSPSLDPGELFF	TGTGCCAGCAGTCCCTCTTTAGACCCCGGGGAGCTGTTTTTT
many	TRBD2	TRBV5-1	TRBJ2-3	CASSLAGLNTDTQYF	TGTGCCAGCAGCTTGGCGGGACTAAACACAGATACGCAGTATTTT
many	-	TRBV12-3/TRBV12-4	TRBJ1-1	CASSSLSPNTEAFF	TGTGCCAGCAGTTCCCTTTCCCCGAACACTGAAGCTTTCTTT
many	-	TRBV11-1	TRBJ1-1	CASSLDRVNTEAFF	TGTGCCAGCAGCTTAGACAGGGTCAACACTGAAGCTTTCTTT
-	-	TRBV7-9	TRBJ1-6	CASSPPGQSYNSPLHF	TGTGCCAGCAGCCCGCCTGGACAGAGCTATAATTCACCCCTCCACTTT
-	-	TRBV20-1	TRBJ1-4	CSASRSATNEKLFF	TGCAGTGCTAGTCGATCGGCAACTAATGAAAAACTGTTTTTT
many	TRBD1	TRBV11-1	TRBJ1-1	CASGTGDSTEAFF	TGTGCCAGCGGGACAGGGGATTCCACTGAAGCTTTCTTT
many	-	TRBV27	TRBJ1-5	CASRQSSNQPQHF	TGTGCCAGCAGGCAGAGTAGCAATCAGCCCCAGCATTTT
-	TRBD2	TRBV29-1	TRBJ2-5	CSVELAGAGETQYF	TGCAGCGTTGAGTTAGCGGGAGCGGGGGAGACCCAGTACTTC
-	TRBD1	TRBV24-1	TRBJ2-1	CATSDSRGPSRSYNEQFF	TGTGCCACCAGTGATAGCAGGGGGCCTAGTCGCTCCTACAATGAGCAGTTCTTC
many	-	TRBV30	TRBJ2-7	CAWSRAMDEQYF	TGTGCCTGGAGTCGTGCTATGGACGAGCAGTACTTC
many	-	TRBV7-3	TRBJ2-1	CASSPNSGWGEQFF	TGTGCCAGCAGCCCTAACTCGGGATGGGGTGAGCAGTTCTTC
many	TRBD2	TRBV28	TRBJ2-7	CASSLGGLAGGLSYEQYF	TGTGCCAGCAGTTTAGGAGGACTAGCGGGAGGCCTCTCCTACGAGCAGTACTTC
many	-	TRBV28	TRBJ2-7	CASSPAFLGAYEQYF	TGTGCCAGCAGTCCCGCGTTCTTGGGGGCCTACGAGCAGTACTTC
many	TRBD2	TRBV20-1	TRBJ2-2	CSARGTSRGSHTGELFF	TGCAGTGCTAGGGGGACTAGCCGCGGGAGCCACACCGGGGAGCTGTTTTTT
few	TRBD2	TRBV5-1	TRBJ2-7	CASRTSGGYEQYF	TGCGCCAGCAGGACTAGCGGGGGCTACGAGCAGTACTTC
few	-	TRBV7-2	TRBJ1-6	CASSINRFNSPLHF	TGTGCCAGCAGCATAAACAGGTTTAATTCACCCCTCCACTTT
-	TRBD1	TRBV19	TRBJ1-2	CASSISGTGNYGYTF	TGTGCCAGTAGTATATCTGGGACAGGGAACTATGGCTACACCTTC
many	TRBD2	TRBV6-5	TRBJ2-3	CASSYVLAGGQTEAVDTQYF	TGTGCCAGCAGTTACGTCCTAGCGGGAGGGCAAACCGAGGCTGTAGATACGCAGTATTTT
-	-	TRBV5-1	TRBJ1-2	CASSIGTMNGYTF	TGCGCCAGCAGCATTGGGACGATGAATGGCTACACCTTC
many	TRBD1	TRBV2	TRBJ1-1	CASTRQGANTEAFF	TGTGCCAGCACCCGACAGGGGGCTAACACTGAAGCTTTCTTT
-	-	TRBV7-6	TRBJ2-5	CASRALVEETQYF	TGTGCCAGCAGGGCACTAGTGGAAGAGACCCAGTACTTC
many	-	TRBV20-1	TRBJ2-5	CSARGREIQETQYF	TGCAGTGCTAGAGGTCGGGAGATCCAAGAGACCCAGTACTTC
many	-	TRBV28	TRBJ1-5	CASRTGYNSNQPQHF	TGTGCCAGCAGGACGGGATACAATAGCAATCAGCCCCAGCATTTT
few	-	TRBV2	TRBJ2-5	CASTGVKETQYF	TGTGCCAGCACGGGAGTCAAAGAGACCCAGTACTTC
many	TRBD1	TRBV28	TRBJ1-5	CASSFDRGFLQPQHF	TGTGCCAGCAGTTTTGACAGGGGTTTTCTCCAGCCCCAGCATTTT
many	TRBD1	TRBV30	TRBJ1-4	CAWSVLERTGPELFF	TGTGCCTGGAGTGTACTAGAGAGGACAGGCCCTGAACTGTTTTTT
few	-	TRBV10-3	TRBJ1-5	CASQPGDSNQPQHF	TGTGCCAGCCAACCAGGTGATAGCAATCAGCCCCAGCATTTT
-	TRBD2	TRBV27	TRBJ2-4	CASSRGPSGLGQNIQYF	TGTGCCAGCAGTCGGGGGCCTAGCGGGCTAGGGCAAAACATTCAGTACTTC